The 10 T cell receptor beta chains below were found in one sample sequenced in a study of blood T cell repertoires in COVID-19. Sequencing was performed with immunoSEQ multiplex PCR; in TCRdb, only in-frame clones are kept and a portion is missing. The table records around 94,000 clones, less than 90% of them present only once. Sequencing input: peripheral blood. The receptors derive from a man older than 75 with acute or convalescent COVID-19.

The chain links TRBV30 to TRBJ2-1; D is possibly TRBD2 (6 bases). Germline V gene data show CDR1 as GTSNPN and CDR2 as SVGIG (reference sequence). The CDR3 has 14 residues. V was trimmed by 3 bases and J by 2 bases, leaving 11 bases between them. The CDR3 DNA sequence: TGTGCCTGGAGCTGGGGGGAGCCCTACAATGAGCAGTTCTTC. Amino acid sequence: CAWSWGEPYNEQFF.

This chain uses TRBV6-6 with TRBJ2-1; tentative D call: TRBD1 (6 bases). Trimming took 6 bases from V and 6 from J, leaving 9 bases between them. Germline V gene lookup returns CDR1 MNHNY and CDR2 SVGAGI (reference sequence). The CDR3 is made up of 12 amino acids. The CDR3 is CASSSDSNEQFF. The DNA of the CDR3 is TGTGCCAGCAGCTCGGACAGCAATGAGCAGTTCTTC.

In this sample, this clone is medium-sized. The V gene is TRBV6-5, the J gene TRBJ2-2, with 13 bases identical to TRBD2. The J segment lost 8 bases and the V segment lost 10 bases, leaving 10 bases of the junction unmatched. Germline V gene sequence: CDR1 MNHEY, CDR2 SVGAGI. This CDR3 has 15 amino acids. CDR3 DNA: TGTGCCACCCGGACTAGCGGGAGAGGATCGGGGGAGCTGTTTTTT. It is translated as CATRTSGRGSGELFF.

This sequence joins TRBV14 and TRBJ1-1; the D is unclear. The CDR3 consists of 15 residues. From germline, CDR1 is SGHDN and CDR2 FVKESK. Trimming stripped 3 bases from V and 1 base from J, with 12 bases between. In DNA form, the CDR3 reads TGTGCCAGCAGCCACAGAAGCACTAAGAACACTGAAGCTTTCTTT. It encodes CASSHRSTKNTEAFF.

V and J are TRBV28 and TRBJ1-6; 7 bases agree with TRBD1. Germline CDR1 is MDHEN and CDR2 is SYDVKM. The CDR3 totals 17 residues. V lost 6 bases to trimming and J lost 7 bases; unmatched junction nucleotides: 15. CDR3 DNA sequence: TGTGCCAGCAGCAGAGAGAACCCAACAGGGGAAAATTCACCCCTCCACTTT. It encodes CASSRENPTGENSPLHF.

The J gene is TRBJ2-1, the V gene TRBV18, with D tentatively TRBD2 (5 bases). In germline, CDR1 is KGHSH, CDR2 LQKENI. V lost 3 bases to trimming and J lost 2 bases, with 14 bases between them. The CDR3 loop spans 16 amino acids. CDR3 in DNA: TGTGCCAGCTCACCGCCCATGAGCGGAACCTACAATGAGCAGTTCTTC. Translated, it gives CASSPPMSGTYNEQFF. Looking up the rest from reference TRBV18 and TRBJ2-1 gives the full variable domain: NAGVMQNPRHLVRRRGQEARLRCSPMKGHSHVYWYRQLPEEGLKFMVYLQKENIIDESGMPKERFSAEFPKEGPSILRIQQVVRGDSAAYFCASSPPMSGTYNEQFFGPGTRLTVL.

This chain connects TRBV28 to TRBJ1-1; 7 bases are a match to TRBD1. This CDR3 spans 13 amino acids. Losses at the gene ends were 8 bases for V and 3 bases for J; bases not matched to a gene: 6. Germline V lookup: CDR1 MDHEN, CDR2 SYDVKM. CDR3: CASYQGVDTEAFF. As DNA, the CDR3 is TGTGCCAGCTATCAGGGGGTGGACACTGAAGCTTTCTTT.

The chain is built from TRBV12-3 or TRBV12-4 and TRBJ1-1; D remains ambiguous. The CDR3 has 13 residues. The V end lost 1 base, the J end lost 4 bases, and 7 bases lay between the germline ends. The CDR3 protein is CASSLGGSTEAFF. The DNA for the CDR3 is TGTGCCAGCAGTTTAGGCGGGAGCACTGAAGCTTTCTTT.

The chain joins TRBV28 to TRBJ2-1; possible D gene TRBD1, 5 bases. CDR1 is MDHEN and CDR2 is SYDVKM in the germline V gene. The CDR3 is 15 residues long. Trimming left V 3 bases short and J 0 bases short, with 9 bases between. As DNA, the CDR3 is TGTGCCAGCAGTTTTAGGGGAAGCTCCTACAATGAGCAGTTCTTC. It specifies CASSFRGSSYNEQFF.

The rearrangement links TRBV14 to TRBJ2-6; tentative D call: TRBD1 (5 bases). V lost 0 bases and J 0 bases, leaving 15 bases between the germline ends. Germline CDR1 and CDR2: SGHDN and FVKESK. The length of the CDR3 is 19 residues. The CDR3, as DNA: TGTGCCAGCAGCCAAGATCGGGCAGGGTTGAGCTCTGGGGCCAACGTCCTGACTTTC. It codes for CASSQDRAGLSSGANVLTF. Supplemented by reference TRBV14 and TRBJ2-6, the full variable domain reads EAGVTQFPSHSVIEKGQTVTLRCDPISGHDNLYWYRRVMGKEIKFLLHFVKESKQDESGMPNNRFLAERTGGTYSTLKVQPAELEDSGVYFCASSQDRAGLSSGANVLTFGAGSRLTVL.